The rows below give T cell receptor beta chains drawn from one sample of a study of blood T cell repertoires in COVID-19. Generated by immunoSEQ multiplex PCR, the TCRdb table keeps only in-frame clones and is missing some. The table lists over 20,000 clones, roughly nine tenths of them singletons. The specimen was peripheral blood. All receptors come from a human donor in a cohort sampled during active COVID-19. Both conserved end residues are trimmed from each CDR3. A D gene is named only where the DNA matches it firmly.

>.|TRBJ2-6|TRBV4-1
ASSSGPGANVLT
>TRBD1|TRBJ1-4|TRBV29-1
SASGTGNEKLF
>TRBD1|TRBJ2-1|TRBV5-8
ASSRGDSPRNEQF
>.|TRBJ2-7|TRBV6-5
ASSYAGQTSEQY
>TRBD2|TRBJ2-5|TRBV5-1
ASRRTSGSQETQY
>TRBD2|TRBJ2-1|TRBV30
AWSAAGGPYEQF
>TRBD2|TRBJ2-3|TRBV3-1/TRBV3-2
ASSQGASGTISSTDTQY
>TRBD2|TRBJ2-7|TRBV5-6
ASSSPGLAGEGQY
>.|TRBJ2-2|TRBV12-3/TRBV12-4
ASSTSGGELF
>TRBD2|TRBJ2-5|TRBV5-6
ASSSGLAETETQY
>.|TRBJ2-7|TRBV11-2
ASSLDPGSGYEQY
>.|TRBJ1-4|TRBV24-1
ATRGCWVSQLF
>.|TRBJ1-5|TRBV5-8
ASSQDMSNQPQH
>.|TRBJ1-1|TRBV4-1
ASSHQTGLNTEAF
>TRBD2|TRBJ2-5|TRBV28
ASSPRTSGQETQY
>TRBD1|TRBJ1-5|TRBV4-2
ASSREQGDQPQH
>TRBD1|TRBJ2-3|TRBV27
ASSYTGGTDTQY
>TRBD2|TRBJ2-1|TRBV29-1
SVLSGVINEQF
>.|TRBJ1-5|TRBV28
ASSFENQPQH
>TRBD1|TRBJ1-1|TRBV30
AWAGGDRGRAF
>TRBD1|TRBJ1-2|TRBV19
ASSGTAYGYT
>.|TRBJ2-7|TRBV5-6
ASSVLPGATYEQY
>.|TRBJ1-3|TRBV27
ASSLTASSGNTIY
>TRBD1|TRBJ2-1|TRBV11-2
ASSLRWDRPEKEQF
>.|TRBJ1-5|TRBV28
ASSGTLSNQPQH
>TRBD1|TRBJ2-1|TRBV9
ASSGDIGTAYNEQF
>TRBD2|TRBJ2-7|TRBV27
ASSPLGTSGIYEQY
>.|TRBJ2-5|TRBV5-1
ASLMGRRETQY
>TRBD2|TRBJ2-5|TRBV12-3/TRBV12-4
ASSFGREVTQY
>.|TRBJ2-7|TRBV9
ASSVGMGAIDEQY
>.|TRBJ2-3|TRBV10-3
AISGARADTQY
>TRBD1|TRBJ2-3|TRBV5-8
ASSLTGDADTQY
>.|TRBJ1-5|TRBV27
ASRGQNSNQPQH
>.|TRBJ1-1|TRBV30
AWSGQSLNTEAF
>TRBD2|TRBJ2-7|TRBV19
ATRLAGSYEQY
>TRBD1|TRBJ1-2|TRBV6-6
ASSWLDRGDGYT
>TRBD1|TRBJ2-2|TRBV9
ASSVAGGASNTGELF
>.|TRBJ2-3|TRBV24-1
ATSGAPYTDTQY
>.|TRBJ1-5|TRBV6-1
ASSEGLRQPQH
>TRBD2|TRBJ2-3|TRBV3-1/TRBV3-2
ASSQDSAGAADTQY
>.|TRBJ2-3|TRBV11-3
ASSWGRETSTDTQY
>.|TRBJ2-7|TRBV30
AWSPSRGSHRQY
>TRBD2|TRBJ2-2|TRBV3-1/TRBV3-2
ASSLGLAALGGELF
>.|TRBJ2-2|TRBV5-8
ASSLGQRDGGELF
>TRBD2|TRBJ2-7|TRBV5-4
ASSGTSGRAKDEQY
>.|TRBJ1-1|TRBV7-9
ASSRPGTEAF
>.|TRBJ1-1|TRBV4-1
ASSQEETGVMNTEAF
>TRBD1|TRBJ2-5|TRBV19
ASSIRDSVNQETQY
>.|TRBJ1-1|TRBV18
ASSRQGEAF
>TRBD2|TRBJ2-2|TRBV13
ASSLTGGGLAGGMGTGELF
>.|TRBJ1-1|TRBV7-6
ASSPGQREAHTEAF